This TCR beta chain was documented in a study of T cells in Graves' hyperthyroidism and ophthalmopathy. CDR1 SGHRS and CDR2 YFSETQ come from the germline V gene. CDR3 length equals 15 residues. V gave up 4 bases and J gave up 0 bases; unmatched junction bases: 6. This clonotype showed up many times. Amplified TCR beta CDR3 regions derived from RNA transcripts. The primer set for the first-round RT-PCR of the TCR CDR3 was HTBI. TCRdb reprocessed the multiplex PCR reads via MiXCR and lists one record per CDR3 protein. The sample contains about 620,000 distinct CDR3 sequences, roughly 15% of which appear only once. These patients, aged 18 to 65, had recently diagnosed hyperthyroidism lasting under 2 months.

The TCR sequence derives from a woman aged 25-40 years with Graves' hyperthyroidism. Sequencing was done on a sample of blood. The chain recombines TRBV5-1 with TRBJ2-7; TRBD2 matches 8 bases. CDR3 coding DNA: TGCGCCAGCAGCCGTAGCGGGGCAACCTCCTACGAGCAGTACTTC. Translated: CASSRSGATSYEQYF.